This T cell receptor beta chain was recovered during a study of T cells after yellow fever vaccination. TCRdb recomputed calls from the 5' RACE reads with MiXCR, one row per CDR3 protein. The sample has about 340,000 distinct CDR3 sequences, 8.7% seen once. CDR3 length equals 13 residues. General study findings and limits: The secondary T-cell response peaked on day 5, not day 15, but was weaker.

About this clonotype: Its specificity is unknown.

V and J are TRBV21-1 and TRBJ2-5. TRBV21-1 is a listed pseudogene. Sequenced here: PBMCs, sampled on the day of the first yellow fever vaccination. The source is a man aged 18 to 29 who received the YFV17D yellow fever vaccine. CDR3 nucleotide sequence: TGTGCCAGCAGCAGTCCTCGTAAAGAGACCCAGTACTTC. Its protein product is CASSSPRKETQYF.